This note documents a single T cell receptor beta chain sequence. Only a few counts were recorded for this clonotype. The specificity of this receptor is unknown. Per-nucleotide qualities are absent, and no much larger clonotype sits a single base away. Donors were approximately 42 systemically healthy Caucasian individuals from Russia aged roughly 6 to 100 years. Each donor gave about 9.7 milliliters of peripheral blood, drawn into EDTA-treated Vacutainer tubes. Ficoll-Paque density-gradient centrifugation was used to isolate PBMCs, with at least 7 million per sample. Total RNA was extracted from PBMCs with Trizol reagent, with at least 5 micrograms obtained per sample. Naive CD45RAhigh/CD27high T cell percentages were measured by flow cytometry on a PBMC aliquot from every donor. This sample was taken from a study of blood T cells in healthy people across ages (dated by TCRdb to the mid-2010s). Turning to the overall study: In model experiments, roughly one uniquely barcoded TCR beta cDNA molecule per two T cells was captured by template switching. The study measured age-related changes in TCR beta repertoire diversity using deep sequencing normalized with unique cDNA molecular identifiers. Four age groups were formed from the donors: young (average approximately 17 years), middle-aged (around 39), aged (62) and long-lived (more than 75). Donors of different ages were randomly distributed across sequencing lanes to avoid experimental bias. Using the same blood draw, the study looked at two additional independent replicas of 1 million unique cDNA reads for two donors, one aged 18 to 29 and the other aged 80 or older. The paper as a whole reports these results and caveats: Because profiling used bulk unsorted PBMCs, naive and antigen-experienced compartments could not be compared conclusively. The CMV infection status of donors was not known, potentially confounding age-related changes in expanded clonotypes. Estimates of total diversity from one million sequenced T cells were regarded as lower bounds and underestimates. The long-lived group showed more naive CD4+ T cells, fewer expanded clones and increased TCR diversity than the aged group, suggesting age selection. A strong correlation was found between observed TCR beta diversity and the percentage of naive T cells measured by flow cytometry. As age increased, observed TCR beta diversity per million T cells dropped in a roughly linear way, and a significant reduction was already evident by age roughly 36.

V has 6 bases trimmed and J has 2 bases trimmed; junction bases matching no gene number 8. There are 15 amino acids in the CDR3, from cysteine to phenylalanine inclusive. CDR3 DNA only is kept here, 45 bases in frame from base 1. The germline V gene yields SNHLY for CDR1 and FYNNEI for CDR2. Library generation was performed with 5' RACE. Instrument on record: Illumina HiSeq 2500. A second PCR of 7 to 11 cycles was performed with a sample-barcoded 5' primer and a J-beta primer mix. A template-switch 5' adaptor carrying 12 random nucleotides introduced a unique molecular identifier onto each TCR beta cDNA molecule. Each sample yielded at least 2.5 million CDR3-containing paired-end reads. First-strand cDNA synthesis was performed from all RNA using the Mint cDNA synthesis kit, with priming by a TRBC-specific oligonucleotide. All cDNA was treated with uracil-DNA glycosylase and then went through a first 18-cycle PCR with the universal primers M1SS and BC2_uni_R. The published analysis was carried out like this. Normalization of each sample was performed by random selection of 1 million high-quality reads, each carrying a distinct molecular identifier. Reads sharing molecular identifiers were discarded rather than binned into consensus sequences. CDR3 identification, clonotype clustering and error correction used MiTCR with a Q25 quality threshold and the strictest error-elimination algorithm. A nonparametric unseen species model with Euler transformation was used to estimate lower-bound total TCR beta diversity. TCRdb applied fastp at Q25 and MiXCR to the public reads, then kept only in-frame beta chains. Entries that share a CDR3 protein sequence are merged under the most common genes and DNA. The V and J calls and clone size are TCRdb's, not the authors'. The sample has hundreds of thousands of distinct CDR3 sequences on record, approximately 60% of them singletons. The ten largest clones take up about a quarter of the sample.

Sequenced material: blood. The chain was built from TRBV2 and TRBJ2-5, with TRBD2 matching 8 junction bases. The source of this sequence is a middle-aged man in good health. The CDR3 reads CASSSPRGVQETQYF. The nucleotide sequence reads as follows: TGTGCCAGCAGCAGCCCGCGGGGGGTACAAGAGACCCAGTACTTC. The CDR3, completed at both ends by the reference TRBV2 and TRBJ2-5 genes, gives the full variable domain EPEVTQTPSHQVTQMGQEVILRCVPISNHLYFYWYRQILGQKVEFLVSFYNNEISEKSEIFDDQFSVERPDGSNFTLKIRSTKLEDSAMYFCASSSPRGVQETQYFGPGTRLLVL.